The clone carrying this T cell receptor (beta chain) was observed a few times. TCRdb called the 5' RACE reads again in MiXCR, with one record for every CDR3 protein. The sample includes about 360,000 distinct CDR3 sequences, approximately 13% of them seen just once. This sample is drawn from a study of T-cell memory formation after mild COVID-19. The length of the CDR3 is 12 residues. Trimming at V came to 6 bases and at J to 4 bases, leaving 5 bases not matched to a gene. Looked up from germline, CDR1 is SQVTM and CDR2 is ANQGSEA. The receptor's source is a man aged 18 to 30 who had mild COVID-19 (a few samples of this study predate the infection). Cell type and time point are not known. The J gene is TRBJ2-5, the V gene TRBV29-1; 7 bases fit TRBD1. Material for sequencing was PBMCs or a T cell subset sorted from them (not recorded which). The CDR3 reads CSVIPGGETQYF. The DNA of the CDR3 is TGCAGCGTAATACCAGGGGGAGAGACCCAGTACTTC.